This note documents a single T cell receptor beta chain sequence. The sample is drawn from a study of cytotoxic CD8 clonotypes in ibrutinib-treated CLL. About the research overall: After a median of almost 70 months, some 14 patients stayed remitted and about twelve progressed; responses had been partial in some 25 and complete in 2. It was after a median about 12 months of treatment, range 6 to 36, that response samples were taken.

Method: immunoSEQ multiplex PCR; TCRdb's copy keeps in-frame clones and lacks some. Among hundreds of thousands of clones, 80% were seen once, and the ten largest hold more than 6%. V was pared by 2 bases and J by 3 bases, with 11 bases between. The germline gives CDR1 SGHTS, CDR2 YDEGEE. This CDR3 has 14 amino acids. This material consisted of PBMCs, taken before ibrutinib treatment. The V gene is TRBV5-8, the J gene TRBJ1-2, with a weak D call TRBD1 (5 bases). The source of this sequence is a human donor with chronic lymphocytic leukemia. The CDR3 is CASSLRGVDYGYTF. For the CDR3, the DNA is TGTGCCAGCAGCTTACGGGGGGTAGACTATGGCTACACCTTC.